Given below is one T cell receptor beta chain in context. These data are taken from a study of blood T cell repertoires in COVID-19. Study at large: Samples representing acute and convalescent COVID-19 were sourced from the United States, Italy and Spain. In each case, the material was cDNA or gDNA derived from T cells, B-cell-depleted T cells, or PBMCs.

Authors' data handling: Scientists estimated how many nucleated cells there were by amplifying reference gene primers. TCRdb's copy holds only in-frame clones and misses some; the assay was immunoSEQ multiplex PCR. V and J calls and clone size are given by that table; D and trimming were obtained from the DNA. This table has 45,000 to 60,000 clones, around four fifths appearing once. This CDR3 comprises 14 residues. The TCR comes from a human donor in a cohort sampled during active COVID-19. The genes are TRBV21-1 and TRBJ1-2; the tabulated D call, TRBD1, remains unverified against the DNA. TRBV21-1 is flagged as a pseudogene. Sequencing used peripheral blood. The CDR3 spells CASRDRRTNYGYTF. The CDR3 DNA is TGTGCCAGCAGAGACAGGCGCACCAACTATGGCTACACCTTC.